This T cell receptor (beta chain) was documented in a study of CD8 T cells in Susac syndrome. Study-wide findings and caveats: The authors acknowledged that their TCR sequencing and HLA analysis involved a relatively small number of individuals.

Random-hexamer reverse transcription was applied to about 0.5 to 1 ug RNA. Amplification of TCR beta CDR3 was carried out by immunoSEQ multiplex PCR, which covered 54 Vbeta and 13 Jbeta segments. One entry per CDR3 protein results from TCRdb running MiXCR on the immunoSEQ multiplex PCR reads. The sample includes around 130,000 distinct CDR3 sequences, roughly 96% of them seen just once. From blood CD8+ and CD4+ T cells, TCR beta sequences were generated. Negative isolation was used for CD8+ and CD4+ T cells and FACS enrichment for TEMRA cells. CDR1 and CDR2 from the germline V gene are SQVTM and ANQGSEA. Trimming removed 4 bases at V and 13 bases at J, with 28 bases between. This CDR3 spans 15 amino acids. As to this clonotype: What it binds is not known.

V and J are TRBV29-1 and TRBJ1-2; maybe TRBD1 (5 bases). This clonotype was sampled from a human donor with multiple sclerosis. Sequenced input: CD4+ T cells from PBMCs. The CDR3 nucleotides are TGCAGCGTTGTAGGGGCAGCGGGAGATTTCTATGGGGTCACCTTC. It encodes CSVVGAAGDFYGVTF.